Each of the 23 T cell receptor beta chains below was sequenced from the same sample in a study of Graves' ophthalmopathy and Graves' hyperthyroidism. Amplifying from RNA transcripts, the study obtained TCR beta CDR3 regions. First-round RT-PCR used HTBI primers; second-round multiplex PCR followed. MiXCR, applied by TCRdb to the multiplex PCR reads, yields one record per CDR3 protein. The sample includes 350,000 to 450,000 distinct CDR3 sequences, 15% to 20% of them seen just once. The sequenced sample was peripheral blood. The receptors shown here come from a young woman with Graves' ophthalmopathy.

This clonotype appeared many times. This chain links TRBV30 with TRBJ1-2; a possible D gene is TRBD1 (6 bases). The germline gives CDR1 GTSNPN, CDR2 SVGIG (reference sequence). The CDR3 has 13 residues. Trimming removed 4 bases at V and 6 bases at J, with 15 bases between. This CDR3 is CAWIDSGEDGYTF. In DNA, the CDR3 is TGTGCCTGGATCGACTCAGGGGAGGATGGCTACACCTTC.

This clonotype was seen only once. This chain links TRBV29-1 with TRBJ2-7; the D gene could be TRBD1 or TRBD2 (5 bases each). CDR3 size: 13 residues. V dropped 7 bases and J dropped 3 bases, with 16 bases sitting between them. Germline V CDR1 and CDR2: SQVTM, ANQGSEA. The CDR3 reads CSAAGTENYEQYF. Written as DNA, the CDR3 is TGCAGCGCTGCCGGGACGGAAAACTACGAGCAGTACTTC.

The sample holds many counts of this clonotype. The J gene is TRBJ1-5, the V gene TRBV10-3; D ambiguous. CDR1 and CDR2 from the germline V gene are ENHRY and SYGVKD. The CDR3 is made up of 12 amino acids. Trimming pared 6 bases from V and 10 bases from J, leaving 13 bases between. The CDR3 bases are TGTGCCATCAGCCCGGGATCTTCCCCCCAGCATTTT. Its translation is CAISPGSSPQHF.

This clonotype was seen only a few times. The genes are TRBV6-1 and TRBJ2-3; either TRBD1 or TRBD2 may supply D (5 bases each). The germline V gene encodes CDR1 MNHNS and CDR2 SASEGT. Trimming pared 4 bases from V and 1 base from J, leaving 12 bases between. The CDR3 is made up of 15 amino acids. DNA for the CDR3: TGTGCCAGCAGTGCGACTTTGGGGGGCACAGATACGCAGTATTTT. Translated: CASSATLGGTDTQYF.

This clonotype has at least ten counts. The rearrangement links TRBV29-1 to TRBJ2-5, with 11 bases identical to TRBD2. Germline trimming cut 5 bases from V and 6 bases from J; bases unmatched to any gene: 5. This CDR3 comprises 13 residues. Germline loops: CDR1 SQVTM, CDR2 ANQGSEA. CDR3 amino acids: CSVLLAGVQTQYF. The CDR3 bases are TGCAGCGTTCTACTAGCGGGAGTACAGACCCAGTACTTC.

At least ten counts were recorded for this clonotype. The CDR3 nucleotides are TGTGCCAGCAGCCATCCGGGGGCGTCCTACGAGCAGTACTTC. This encodes CASSHPGASYEQYF. V is TRBV7-2 and J is TRBJ2-7; D may correspond to TRBD1 or TRBD2 (6 bases each). V was pared by 5 bases and J by 1 base, with 12 bases between. Per the germline V gene, CDR1 is SGHTA and CDR2 is FQGNSA. There are 14 residues in the CDR3.

This clonotype was counted ten times or more. The chain recombines TRBV6-5 with TRBJ2-7, with a weak D call TRBD1 (6 bases). The V end lost 5 bases, the J end lost 3 bases, and 14 bases lay between the germline ends. Per the germline V gene, CDR1 is MNHEY and CDR2 is SVGAGI. This CDR3 is 14 amino acids long. The CDR3 DNA sequence: TGTGCCAGCAGTCGCCGGGACATCCACTACGAGCAGTACTTC. Its translation: CASSRRDIHYEQYF.

This clonotype showed up many times. The V gene is TRBV12-3 or TRBV12-4, the J gene TRBJ1-1; no firm D call. The CDR3 length is 14 residues. Trimming stripped 2 bases from V and 5 bases from J, with 12 bases between. The CDR3 sequence: CASSLFIEATEAFF. The CDR3 nucleotides are TGTGCCAGCAGTTTATTTATAGAAGCGACTGAAGCTTTCTTT.

In this sample, this clonotype turned up many times. This CDR3 is CAISESGLSNQPQHF. DNA for the CDR3: TGTGCCATCAGTGAGTCGGGGCTTAGCAATCAGCCCCAGCATTTT. The chain links TRBV10-3 to TRBJ1-5; tentatively, D is TRBD1 (5 bases). Trimming shortened V by 0 bases and J by 0 bases, and 6 bases separated the two germline ends. The CDR3 is 15 amino acids. Looked up from germline, CDR1 is ENHRY and CDR2 is SYGVKD.

This clonotype was counted many times. The V call is TRBV6-5, the J call TRBJ2-7; TRBD1 might be the D (6 bases). This CDR3 is built from 17 residues. With 2 bases removed from V and 0 bases from J, the gap between germline ends came to 17 bases. Germline V CDR1 and CDR2: MNHEY, SVGAGI. Here the CDR3 DNA reads TGTGCCAGCAGTTACCCGAAGGAGAGGGGGTTCTCCTACGAGCAGTACTTC. Residues: CASSYPKERGFSYEQYF.

This clonotype was observed at least ten times. This chain connects TRBV20-1 to TRBJ2-7; D remains unclear. V lost 1 base to trimming and J lost 7 bases, with 8 bases between them. Germline CDR1 and CDR2: DFQATT and SNEGSKA (reference sequence). The CDR3 has 11 residues. CDR3 region: CSARGKREQYF. As DNA, the CDR3 is TGCAGTGCTAGAGGGAAGAGGGAGCAGTACTTC.

In its sample, this clonotype was seen many times. CDR3 coding DNA: TGTGCCAGCAGTCTTAAGGGGCAAATTACCTACGAGCAGTACTTC. Translating gives CASSLKGQITYEQYF. The chain joins TRBV27 to TRBJ2-7; possibly TRBD1 for D (5 bases). The CDR3 is 15 amino acids. From germline, CDR1 is MNHEY and CDR2 SMNVEV (reference sequence). Trimming took 5 bases from V and 2 from J, leaving 16 bases between them.

This clonotype was seen at least ten times. The V gene is TRBV6-2 or TRBV6-3, the J gene TRBJ2-6; perhaps TRBD2 as D (6 bases). Germline CDR1 reads MNHEY; CDR2 reads SVGEGT. This CDR3 region has 16 residues. V was cut by 2 bases and J by 4 bases, with 12 bases left in between. CDR3 nucleotides: TGTGCCAGCAGTTACCCTCCGGGGAGGGGGGCCAACGTCCTGACTTTC. Its protein is CASSYPPGRGANVLTF.

This clonotype was recorded at least ten times. This chain joins TRBV28 and TRBJ2-7; D uncertain. The V end was cut by 3 bases, the J end by 4 bases, with 10 bases between. The germline V gene has CDR1 MDHEN and CDR2 SYDVKM. There are 13 residues in the CDR3. CDR3 region: CASSFRRRYEQYF. Written as DNA, the CDR3 is TGTGCCAGCAGTTTCCGTCGGCGGTACGAGCAGTACTTC. Full variable domain (missing parts from reference TRBV28 and TRBJ2-7): DVKVTQSSRYLVKRTGEKVFLECVQDMDHENMFWYRQDPGLGLRLIYFSYDVKMKEKGDIPEGYSVSREKKERFSLILESASTNQTSMYLCASSFRRRYEQYFGPGTRLTVT.

This clonotype came up many times. The chain carries TRBV28 and TRBJ1-2, with D uncertain. Trimming shortened V by 7 bases and J by 2 bases, and 8 bases separated the two germline ends. CDR1 is MDHEN and CDR2 is SYDVKM in the germline V gene. The CDR3 extends over 12 amino acids. The CDR3 reads CASMGRNYGYTF. CDR3 nucleotides: TGTGCCAGCATGGGAAGGAACTATGGCTACACCTTC.

This clonotype appeared many times. CDR3 sequence reads: CASSLLQGASGSPLHF. The DNA for the CDR3 is TGTGCCAGCAGCCTGCTACAGGGTGCGTCGGGGTCACCCCTCCACTTT. The genes are TRBV7-2 and TRBJ1-6; possibly TRBD1 for D (6 bases). In germline, CDR1 is SGHTA, CDR2 FQGNSA. The V gene lost 5 bases and the J gene lost 10 bases, with 21 bases spanning the gap. The CDR3 covers 16 residues.

The gene calls are TRBV11-2 and TRBJ2-2; D may correspond to TRBD1 or TRBD2 (6 bases each). V lost 6 bases and J 14 bases, leaving 19 bases between the germline ends. The CDR3 covers 13 residues. Germline-derived CDR1 and CDR2 are SGHAT and FQNNGV. In DNA form, the CDR3 reads TGTGCCAGCAGTCTCCCAAAGGGGGGAGATCTGTTTTTT. Translated, it gives CASSLPKGGDLFF.

The chain links TRBV20-1 to TRBJ1-2; D possibly corresponds to TRBD1 (5 bases). There are 13 residues in the CDR3. CDR1 is DFQATT, CDR2 SNEGSKA, per germline (reference sequence). V was shortened by 1 base and J by 4 bases, with 10 bases between the two germline ends. CDR3 coding DNA: TGCAGTGCTAGAGGACAGCGCTCCTATGGCTACACCTTC. Its protein is CSARGQRSYGYTF.

This clonotype was recorded at least ten times. The chain uses TRBV7-9 and TRBJ2-7; no clear D. This CDR3 contains 14 residues. Germline V gene data show CDR1 as SEHNR and CDR2 as FQNEAQ (reference sequence). V was cut by 0 bases and J by 2 bases, with 8 bases left in between. CDR3 loop: CASSLARTPYEQYF. The CDR3 DNA reads TGTGCCAGCAGCTTAGCGCGGACCCCCTACGAGCAGTACTTC.

The CDR3 nucleotides are TGTGCCAGCAGCTTCCCGACTAGCGGGACAGAGACCCAGTACTTC. Its translation: CASSFPTSGTETQYF. The chain uses TRBV7-2 and TRBJ2-5; 11 positions match TRBD2. J gave up 4 bases and V 3 bases, and 4 bases lay outside the gene matches. The CDR3 length is 15 residues. Per germline, CDR1 SGHTA and CDR2 FQGNSA.

Many counts were recorded for this clonotype. The rearrangement links TRBV27 to TRBJ2-7; D might be TRBD2 (6 bases). CDR3 length equals 16 residues. Trimming stripped 5 bases from V and 5 bases from J, with 22 bases between. Per germline, CDR1 MNHEY and CDR2 SMNVEV (reference sequence). The chain's CDR3 is CASSPSNGTLFNEQYF. The CDR3 DNA is TGTGCCAGCAGTCCGTCGAACGGGACTCTATTCAACGAGCAGTACTTC.

This chain links TRBV28 with TRBJ1-2; TRBD1 matches at 7 bases. CDR1 is MDHEN and CDR2 is SYDVKM in the germline V gene. The V segment lost 7 bases and the J segment 8 bases; nucleotides outside the gene matches: 13. The CDR3 runs to 14 residues. CDR3 DNA: TGTGCCAGCAATAGCGACAGGGACTATGAGGGCTACACCTTC. Encoded protein: CASNSDRDYEGYTF.

In this sample, this clonotype turned up many times. The chain joins TRBV6-5 to TRBJ2-7; D is undetermined. This CDR3 spans 15 amino acids. Germline V gives CDR1 MNHEY, CDR2 SVGAGI. Trimming stripped 0 bases from V and 0 bases from J, with 9 bases between. The CDR3 protein is CASSYSTPSSYEQYF. The CDR3 nucleotides read TGTGCCAGCAGTTACTCGACTCCGAGCTCCTACGAGCAGTACTTC.